This T cell receptor beta chain was identified in a study of blood T cell repertoires in COVID-19. Study context: Sources were T cells, B-cell-depleted T cells, or PBMCs; the material itself was cDNA or gDNA.

In the authors' workflow: From reference gene primer amplification, estimates of nucleated cell counts were derived. Data came from immunoSEQ multiplex PCR; TCRdb stores just in-frame clones and leaves some out. Clone size and V and J calls were adopted from that table, with D and trimming inferred from the DNA. Of roughly 200,000 clones detected, 88% appear once; the ten largest clones hold 1.5% to 2%. The source is a man aged 18 to 30 with active or convalescent COVID-19. The sequenced sample was peripheral blood.

The CDR3 sequence: CASSSPGTAAKNIQYF. The CDR3 nucleotides are TGCGCCAGCAGCTCCCCAGGGACTGCAGCCAAAAACATTCAGTACTTC. The chain links TRBV5-1 to TRBJ2-4; TRBD2 might be the D (6 bases). Germline assignment: CDR1 SGHRS and CDR2 YFSETQ. With 3 bases removed from V and 0 bases from J, the gap between germline ends came to 13 bases. The CDR3 is 16 amino acids.